The present TCR beta chain was sequenced within a study of control samples from healthy donors and cancer patients. The data were produced by immunoSEQ multiplex PCR, yet TCRdb's version contains in-frame clones alone and is incomplete. The top ten clones hold around 9% of a sample with under 150,000 clones, around 86% of them seen once. The ends were cut back, 6 bases at V and 2 bases at J, with 14 bases in the middle. Germline CDR1 is MNHEY and CDR2 is SVGAGI. There are 14 residues in the CDR3. The source material was blood. This chain connects TRBV6-5 to TRBJ2-7, with D possibly TRBD1 on 6 matching bases. This receptor was taken from a man aged 35 to 55 in good health. This CDR3 is CASSPRGGPYEQYF. The CDR3 DNA sequence: TGTGCCAGCAGCCCGCGAGGGGGACCCTACGAGCAGTACTTC.